These T cell receptor beta chains were read from a single sample in a study of CD8+ T cells in alopecia areata. Sequencing used immunoSEQ multiplex PCR; TCRdb keeps in-frame clones, though not all of them. The sample includes about 180,000 clones, 51% of them seen just once. The sample consisted of CD8+ T cells sorted from blood, taken around week 52, from a patient treated with tofacitinib. The receptors were sampled from a human donor with alopecia areata. CDR3s include the opening cysteine and the closing phenylalanine or tryptophan. The D gene is left open where the match is weak. Clone size, where shown, is once, few, many, or a class for clones that have expanded.

DNA: TGTGCCAGCAGCTTACGCGGGGGGCCCTGGGAGGAGCAGTTCTTC; CDR3: CASSLRGGPWEEQFF; D: TRBD2; J: TRBJ2-1; length: 15; size: -; V: TRBV6-5
DNA: TGTGCCTGGAGTTTAGGGGGGCATACTGAAGCTTTCTTT; CDR3: CAWSLGGHTEAFF; D: -; J: TRBJ1-1; length: 13; size: -; V: TRBV30
DNA: TGTGCCAGCAGTTCGGTCGCCCTGGACCGACTCACGGACTATGGCTACACCTTC; CDR3: CASSSVALDRLTDYGYTF; D: -; J: TRBJ1-2; length: 18; size: -; V: TRBV27
DNA: TGCGCCAGCAGCCGAGTTGAGGTCCAAGAGACCCAGTACTTC; CDR3: CASSRVEVQETQYF; D: -; J: TRBJ2-5; length: 14; size: few; V: TRBV5-1
DNA: TGTGCCAGCAGTACTAGCGGGGGAGGTGAGCAGTTCTTC; CDR3: CASSTSGGGEQFF; D: TRBD2; J: TRBJ2-1; length: 13; size: -; V: TRBV27
DNA: TGTGCCAGCAGGACTAGCGGCAATGAGCAGTTCTTC; CDR3: CASRTSGNEQFF; D: TRBD2; J: TRBJ2-1; length: 12; size: -; V: TRBV6-5
DNA: TGTGCCAGCAGTTTAAATCAGGGGCTGAACACCGGGGAGCTGTTTTTT; CDR3: CASSLNQGLNTGELFF; D: -; J: TRBJ2-2; length: 16; size: -; V: TRBV27
DNA: TGTGCCACCAATCAGGCCCCCTATAATTCACCCCTCCACTTT; CDR3: CATNQAPYNSPLHF; D: -; J: TRBJ1-6; length: 14; size: -; V: TRBV27
DNA: TGTGCCAGCAGCCAACCACGACAGGGTAACTATGGCTACACCTTC; CDR3: CASSQPRQGNYGYTF; D: TRBD1; J: TRBJ1-2; length: 15; size: -; V: TRBV4-2
DNA: TGTGCCAGCAGCTTGGCCGGGGCAGGGCAAAAACTGTTTTTT; CDR3: CASSLAGAGQKLFF; D: -; J: TRBJ1-4; length: 14; size: few; V: TRBV5-8
DNA: TGTGCCAGCAGCCGGGACAGGGACGGGGAGCTGTTTTTT; CDR3: CASSRDRDGELFF; D: TRBD1; J: TRBJ2-2; length: 13; size: few; V: TRBV25-1
DNA: TGTGCCAGCAGCCCTTCCGGCCAAGCCAACTCCTACGAGCAGTACTTC; CDR3: CASSPSGQANSYEQYF; D: -; J: TRBJ2-7; length: 16; size: few; V: TRBV7-9
DNA: TGTGCCAGCAGTCCGGGGTACGAGCAGTACTTC; CDR3: CASSPGYEQYF; D: -; J: TRBJ2-7; length: 11; size: -; V: TRBV27